What follows are 5 T cell receptor beta chains derived from one specimen sequenced in a study of shared clonotypes between healthy human individuals. Naivety among CD8 cells was defined by CD45RO negativity and positive CCR7 selection, thereby excluding terminally differentiated effector memory CD45RA+ cells. The protocol was immunoSEQ multiplex PCR, while the TCRdb copy is restricted to in-frame clones and leaves out a portion. The sample gives about 2.1 million clones, just under 95% of which show up once; approximately 1.7% is in the top ten. Specimen: naive CD8+ T cells from PBMCs. These receptors came from a man between 18 and 35 years old in good health. Some clones in this sample may be carry-over from other donors' samples.

The chain uses TRBV9 and TRBJ1-3; TRBD1 agrees at 8 bases. V trimming: 2 bases; J trimming: 0 bases; junction bases outside the gene matches: 7. Germline V gives CDR1 SGDLS, CDR2 YYNGEE. The CDR3 contains 17 residues. This CDR3 reads CASSVPGTGHSGNTIYF. The CDR3 DNA is TGTGCCAGCAGCGTTCCCGGGACAGGCCACTCTGGAAACACCATATATTTT. Supplemented by reference TRBV9 and TRBJ1-3, the full variable domain reads DSGVTQTPKHLITATGQRVTLRCSPRSGDLSVYWYQQSLDQGLQFLIQYYNGEERAKGNILERFSAQQFPDLHSELNLSSLELGDSALYFCASSVPGTGHSGNTIYFGEGSWLTVV.

This chain uses TRBV28 with TRBJ2-2; no firm D call. This CDR3 comprises 17 residues. The V end lost 3 bases, the J end lost 3 bases, and 17 bases lay between the germline ends. Per germline, CDR1 MDHEN and CDR2 SYDVKM. CDR3 nucleotides: TGTGCCAGCAGTTTTAAGAAAGTAGTTACGGACACCGGGGAGCTGTTTTTT. This translates into CASSFKKVVTDTGELFF.

The rearrangement links TRBV28 to TRBJ1-2; no clear D. The length of the CDR3 is 13 residues. From germline, CDR1 is MDHEN and CDR2 SYDVKM. Trimming stripped 3 bases from V and 3 bases from J, with 8 bases between. The CDR3 sequence: CASSLATDYGYTF. CDR3 DNA sequence: TGTGCCAGCAGTTTGGCGACCGACTATGGCTACACCTTC.

This clone is a singleton in its sample. The rearrangement uses TRBV28 and TRBJ2-5; 7 nucleotides align to TRBD2. V lost 7 bases and J lost 0; bases outside the gene matches: 8. From germline, CDR1 is MDHEN and CDR2 SYDVKM. The CDR3 covers 15 residues. The CDR3 DNA follows: TGTGCCAGCACCCCGGGGAGGGCGTACCAAGAGACCCAGTACTTC. This codes for CASTPGRAYQETQYF.

The chain recombines TRBV7-2 with TRBJ1-1, with D maybe TRBD1 (5 bases). The germline V gene encodes CDR1 SGHTA and CDR2 FQGNSA. The CDR3 extends over 15 amino acids. V lost 5 bases and J lost 5, with 18 bases in between. The CDR3 DNA is TGTGCCAGCAGCACCATTATAGGGGCTCGGACTGAAGCTTTCTTT. Amino acids: CASSTIIGARTEAFF. Full variable domain (remainder filled in from reference TRBV7-2 and TRBJ1-1): GAGVSQSPSNKVTEKGKDVELRCDPISGHTALYWYRQSLGQGLEFLIYFQGNSAPDKSGLPSDRFSAERTGGSVSTLTIQRTQQEDSAVYLCASSTIIGARTEAFFGQGTRLTVV.